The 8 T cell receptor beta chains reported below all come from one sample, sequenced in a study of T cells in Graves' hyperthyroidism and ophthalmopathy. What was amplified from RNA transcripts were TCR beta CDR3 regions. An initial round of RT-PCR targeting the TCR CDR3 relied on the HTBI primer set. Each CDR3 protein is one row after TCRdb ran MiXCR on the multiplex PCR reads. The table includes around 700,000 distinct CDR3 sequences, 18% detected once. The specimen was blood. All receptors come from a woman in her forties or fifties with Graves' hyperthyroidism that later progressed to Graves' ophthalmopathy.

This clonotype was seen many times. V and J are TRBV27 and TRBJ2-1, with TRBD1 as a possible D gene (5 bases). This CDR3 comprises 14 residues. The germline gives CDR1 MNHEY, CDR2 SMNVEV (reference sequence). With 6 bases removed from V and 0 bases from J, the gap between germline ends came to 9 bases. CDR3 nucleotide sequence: TGTGCCAGCAGGCGACAGAGCTCCTACAATGAGCAGTTCTTC. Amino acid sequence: CASRRQSSYNEQFF.

The CDR3 region is CASSHILAGTGELFF. CDR3 coding DNA: TGTGCCAGCAGCCACATACTAGCGGGGACCGGGGAGCTGTTTTTT. This chain uses TRBV11-2 with TRBJ2-2; 10 bases line up with TRBD2. V lost 5 bases and J lost 5; bases outside the gene matches: 5. The germline V gene has CDR1 SGHAT and CDR2 FQNNGV. The CDR3 consists of 15 residues.

CDR3 coding DNA: TGTGCCAGCAGTTTTGTAGCGGGGGGCCCCGAGACCCAGTACTTC. Its translation: CASSFVAGGPETQYF. The V gene is TRBV12-3 or TRBV12-4, the J gene TRBJ2-5; 10 bases align to TRBD2. The CDR3 consists of 15 residues. V dropped 3 bases and J dropped 5; count of bases not matched to a gene: 6.

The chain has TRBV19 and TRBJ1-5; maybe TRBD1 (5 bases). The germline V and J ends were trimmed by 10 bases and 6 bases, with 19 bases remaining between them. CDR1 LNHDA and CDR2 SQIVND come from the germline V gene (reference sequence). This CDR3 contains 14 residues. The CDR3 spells CATSQTGGGQPQHF. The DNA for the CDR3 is TGTGCCACCTCACAAACAGGTGGCGGTCAGCCCCAGCATTTT.

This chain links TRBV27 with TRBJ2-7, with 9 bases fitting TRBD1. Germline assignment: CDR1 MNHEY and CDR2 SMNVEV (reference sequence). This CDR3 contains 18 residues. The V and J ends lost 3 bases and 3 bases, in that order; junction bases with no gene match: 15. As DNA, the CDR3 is TGTGCCAGCAGTTTTTCCTGGGGCGACAGGGGGGAGCTCTACGAGCAGTACTTC. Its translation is CASSFSWGDRGELYEQYF.

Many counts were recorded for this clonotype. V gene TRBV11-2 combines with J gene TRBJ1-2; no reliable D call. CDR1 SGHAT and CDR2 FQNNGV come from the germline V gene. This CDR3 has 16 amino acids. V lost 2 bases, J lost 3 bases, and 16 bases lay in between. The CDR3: CASSLSALVSHYGYTF. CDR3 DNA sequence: TGTGCCAGCAGCTTAAGTGCTCTGGTGTCTCACTATGGCTACACCTTC. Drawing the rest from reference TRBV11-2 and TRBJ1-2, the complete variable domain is EAGVAQSPRYKIIEKRQSVAFWCNPISGHATLYWYQQILGQGPKLLIQFQNNGVVDDSQLPKDRFSAERLKGVDSTLKIQPAKLEDSAVYLCASSLSALVSHYGYTFGSGTRLTVV.

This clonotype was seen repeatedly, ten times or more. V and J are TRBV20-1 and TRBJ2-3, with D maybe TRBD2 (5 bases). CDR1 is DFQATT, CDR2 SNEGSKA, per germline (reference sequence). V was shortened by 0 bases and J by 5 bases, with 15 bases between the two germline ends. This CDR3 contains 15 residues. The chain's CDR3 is CSARDRRSVVDTQYF. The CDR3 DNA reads TGCAGTGCTAGAGATCGGAGGTCGGTTGTAGATACGCAGTATTTT.

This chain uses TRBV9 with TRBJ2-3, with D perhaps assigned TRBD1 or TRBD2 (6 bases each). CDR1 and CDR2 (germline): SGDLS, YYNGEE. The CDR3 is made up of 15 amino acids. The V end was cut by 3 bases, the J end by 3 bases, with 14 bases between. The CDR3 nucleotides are TGTGCCAGCAGCGGATCCGGGGGCTGGACAGATACGCAGTATTTT. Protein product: CASSGSGGWTDTQYF.